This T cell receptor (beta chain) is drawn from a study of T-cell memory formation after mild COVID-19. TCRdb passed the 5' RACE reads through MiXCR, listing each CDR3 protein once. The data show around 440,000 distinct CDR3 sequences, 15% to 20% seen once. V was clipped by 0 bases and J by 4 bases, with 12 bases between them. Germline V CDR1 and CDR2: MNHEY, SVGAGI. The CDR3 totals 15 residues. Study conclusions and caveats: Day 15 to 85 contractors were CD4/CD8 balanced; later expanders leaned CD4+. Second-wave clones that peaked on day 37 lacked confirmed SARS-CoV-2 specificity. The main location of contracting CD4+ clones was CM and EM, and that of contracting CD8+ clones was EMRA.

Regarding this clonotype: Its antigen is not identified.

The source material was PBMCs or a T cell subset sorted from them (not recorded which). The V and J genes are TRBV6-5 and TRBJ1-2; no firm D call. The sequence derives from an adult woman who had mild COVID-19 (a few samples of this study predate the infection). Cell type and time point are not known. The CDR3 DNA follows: TGTGCCAGCAGTTACTCGTATAAGTCCCCCTATGGCTACACCTTC. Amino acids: CASSYSYKSPYGYTF.